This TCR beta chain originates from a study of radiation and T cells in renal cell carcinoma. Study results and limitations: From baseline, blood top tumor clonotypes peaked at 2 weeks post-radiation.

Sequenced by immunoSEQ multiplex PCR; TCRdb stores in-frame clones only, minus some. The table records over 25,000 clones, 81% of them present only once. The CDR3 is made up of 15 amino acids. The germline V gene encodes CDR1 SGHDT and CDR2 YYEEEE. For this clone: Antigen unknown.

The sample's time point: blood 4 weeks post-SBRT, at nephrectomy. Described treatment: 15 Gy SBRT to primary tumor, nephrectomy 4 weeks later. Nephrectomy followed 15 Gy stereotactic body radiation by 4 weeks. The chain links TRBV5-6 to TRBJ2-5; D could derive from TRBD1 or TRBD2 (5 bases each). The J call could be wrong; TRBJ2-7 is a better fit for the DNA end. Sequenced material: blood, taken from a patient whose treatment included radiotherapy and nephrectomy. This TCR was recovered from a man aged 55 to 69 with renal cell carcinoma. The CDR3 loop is CASSLVGTQDYEQYF. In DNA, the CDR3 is TGTGCCAGCAGCTTGGTAGGGACCCAGGACTACGAGCAGTACTTC.